This is a list of T cell receptor beta chains from one sample in a study of human T cells and chemical hapten exposure. In TCRdb, the RACE reads were re-called with MiXCR into one record per CDR3 protein. The table shows about 130,000 distinct CDR3 sequences, with approximately 9% occurring only once. The sequenced sample consisted of whole blood. The receptor set was obtained from a male donor in good health. Some clones in this sample may be carry-over from other donors' samples. CDR3s include the opening cysteine and the closing phenylalanine or tryptophan. The order of the fields is V gene, clone size, J gene, D gene, CDR3 protein, CDR3 DNA. A D gene is named only where the DNA matches it firmly. Clone size is stated in some rows and not others, as once, few, many or a class when expanded.

v_gene: TRBV2
abundance: many
j_gene: TRBJ2-5
d_gene: TRBD1
CDR3aa: CASSEPRPGTGVVSGTQYF
CDR3nt: TGTGCCAGCAGTGAACCCCGCCCGGGGACAGGGGTAGTCTCCGGGACCCAGTACTTC

v_gene: TRBV6-2/TRBV6-3
abundance: NA
j_gene: TRBJ2-7
d_gene: TRBD1
CDR3aa: CASRSGTGVYEQYF
CDR3nt: TGTGCCAGCAGGAGCGGGACAGGGGTCTACGAGCAGTACTTC

v_gene: TRBV3-1
abundance: few
j_gene: TRBJ2-3
d_gene: TRBD2
CDR3aa: CASSQGGSLDTQYF
CDR3nt: TGTGCCAGCAGCCAGGGCGGGAGCCTAGATACGCAGTATTTT

v_gene: TRBV6-2/TRBV6-3
abundance: many
j_gene: TRBJ2-1
d_gene: NA
CDR3aa: CASRAEGLGEQFF
CDR3nt: TGTGCCAGCAGGGCAGAAGGGCTTGGTGAGCAGTTCTTC

v_gene: TRBV12-3/TRBV12-4
abundance: few
j_gene: TRBJ1-1
d_gene: NA
CDR3aa: CASSSDSLNTEAFF
CDR3nt: TGTGCCAGCAGTTCGGACAGTTTGAACACTGAAGCTTTCTTT

v_gene: TRBV13
abundance: few
j_gene: TRBJ2-1
d_gene: NA
CDR3aa: CASRVNSNEQFF
CDR3nt: TGTGCCAGCAGGGTAAACAGCAATGAGCAGTTCTTC

v_gene: TRBV6-1
abundance: few
j_gene: TRBJ2-5
d_gene: NA
CDR3aa: CASSAGGQETQYF
CDR3nt: TGTGCCAGCAGTGCCGGGGGTCAAGAGACCCAGTACTTC

v_gene: TRBV24-1
abundance: NA
j_gene: TRBJ2-3
d_gene: NA
CDR3aa: CATSDRAQGTQYF
CDR3nt: TGTGCCACCAGTGATCGAGCACAGGGTACGCAGTATTTT

v_gene: TRBV12-3/TRBV12-4
abundance: many
j_gene: TRBJ1-3
d_gene: TRBD1
CDR3aa: CASSHHQTGAGNTIYF
CDR3nt: TGTGCCAGCAGTCATCATCAGACAGGGGCTGGAAACACCATATATTTT

v_gene: TRBV12-3/TRBV12-4
abundance: few
j_gene: TRBJ1-2
d_gene: NA
CDR3aa: CASSSQGYHGYTF
CDR3nt: TGTGCCAGCAGTTCGCAGGGGTACCATGGCTACACCTTC

v_gene: TRBV20-1
abundance: many
j_gene: TRBJ1-5
d_gene: NA
CDR3aa: CSASSGQLNQPQHF
CDR3nt: TGCAGTGCTAGTTCGGGGCAGCTCAATCAGCCCCAGCATTTT

v_gene: TRBV19
abundance: NA
j_gene: TRBJ1-5
d_gene: NA
CDR3aa: CASSIRGPTPSNQPQHF
CDR3nt: TGTGCCAGTAGTATAAGGGGACCGACACCAAGCAATCAGCCCCAGCATTTT

v_gene: TRBV7-9
abundance: NA
j_gene: TRBJ1-3
d_gene: NA
CDR3aa: CASSLIAGVNTIYF
CDR3nt: TGTGCCAGCAGCTTAATTGCCGGGGTCAACACCATATATTTT

v_gene: TRBV5-1
abundance: many
j_gene: TRBJ1-1
d_gene: NA
CDR3aa: CASSLSNTEAFF
CDR3nt: TGCGCCAGCAGCTTGTCAAACACTGAAGCTTTCTTT

v_gene: TRBV12-3/TRBV12-4
abundance: few
j_gene: TRBJ2-6
d_gene: TRBD1
CDR3aa: CASSFWVGGSSGANVLTF
CDR3nt: TGTGCCAGCAGTTTTTGGGTAGGGGGCTCCTCTGGGGCCAACGTCCTGACTTTC

v_gene: TRBV10-3
abundance: few
j_gene: TRBJ2-2
d_gene: NA
CDR3aa: CAISDTGTETGELFF
CDR3nt: TGTGCCATCAGTGATACCGGGACTGAAACCGGGGAGCTGTTTTTT

v_gene: TRBV5-1
abundance: few
j_gene: TRBJ1-1
d_gene: NA
CDR3aa: CASSWGGESEAFF
CDR3nt: TGCGCCAGCAGCTGGGGAGGGGAATCTGAAGCTTTCTTT

v_gene: TRBV19
abundance: once
j_gene: TRBJ1-6
d_gene: NA
CDR3aa: CASRGLGTRNSPLHF
CDR3nt: TGTGCCAGTAGGGGCCTAGGGACGCGTAATTCACCCCTCCACTTT

v_gene: TRBV12-3/TRBV12-4
abundance: few
j_gene: TRBJ2-5
d_gene: NA
CDR3aa: CASSWGRQETQYF
CDR3nt: TGTGCCAGCAGTTGGGGTAGGCAAGAGACCCAGTACTTC

v_gene: TRBV5-1
abundance: many
j_gene: TRBJ2-2
d_gene: NA
CDR3aa: CASTLEGPNTGELFF
CDR3nt: TGCGCCAGCACCTTGGAGGGGCCTAACACCGGGGAGCTGTTTTTT

v_gene: TRBV5-1
abundance: NA
j_gene: TRBJ2-5
d_gene: NA
CDR3aa: CASSLGQLEETQYF
CDR3nt: TGCGCCAGCAGCTTAGGACAGTTGGAAGAGACCCAGTACTTC

v_gene: TRBV20-1
abundance: many
j_gene: TRBJ2-1
d_gene: NA
CDR3aa: CSARVYNEQFF
CDR3nt: TGCAGTGCTAGAGTTTACAATGAGCAGTTCTTC

v_gene: TRBV18
abundance: many
j_gene: TRBJ2-7
d_gene: NA
CDR3aa: CASSPPGGPYEQYF
CDR3nt: TGTGCCAGCTCACCACCGGGAGGCCCCTACGAGCAGTACTTC

v_gene: TRBV5-1
abundance: many
j_gene: TRBJ2-3
d_gene: NA
CDR3aa: CASSSVSGITDTQYF
CDR3nt: TGCGCCAGCAGCTCCGTATCGGGGATCACAGATACGCAGTATTTT

v_gene: TRBV9
abundance: NA
j_gene: TRBJ2-7
d_gene: NA
CDR3aa: CASSPLGGSSYEQYF
CDR3nt: TGTGCCAGCAGCCCTCTAGGGGGGAGCTCCTACGAGCAGTACTTC

v_gene: TRBV2
abundance: few
j_gene: TRBJ1-2
d_gene: TRBD1
CDR3aa: CATRGRRQGASSAYGYTF
CDR3nt: TGTGCCACCCGGGGGCGCCGACAGGGGGCTTCCTCCGCATATGGCTACACCTTC

v_gene: TRBV7-9
abundance: few
j_gene: TRBJ2-1
d_gene: TRBD2
CDR3aa: CASSLPSGGARNEQFF
CDR3nt: TGTGCCAGCAGCTTACCTAGCGGGGGGGCGCGGAATGAGCAGTTCTTC

v_gene: TRBV6-1
abundance: NA
j_gene: TRBJ2-1
d_gene: TRBD2
CDR3aa: CASSKGTSGNDEQFF
CDR3nt: TGTGCCAGCAGTAAAGGGACTAGCGGGAACGATGAGCAGTTCTTC

v_gene: TRBV7-6
abundance: few
j_gene: TRBJ1-2
d_gene: TRBD1
CDR3aa: CASSRTGGEDRGGYTF
CDR3nt: TGTGCCAGCAGCCGGACAGGGGGCGAAGACAGAGGCGGCTACACCTTC

v_gene: TRBV2
abundance: few
j_gene: TRBJ2-7
d_gene: TRBD1
CDR3aa: CASSDLGQGISGQYF
CDR3nt: TGTGCCAGCAGTGATCTGGGACAGGGGATATCCGGGCAGTACTTC

v_gene: TRBV6-4
abundance: few
j_gene: TRBJ2-1
d_gene: NA
CDR3aa: CASSDEGLGEQFF
CDR3nt: TGTGCCAGCAGTGACGAGGGGTTGGGTGAGCAGTTCTTC

v_gene: TRBV9
abundance: NA
j_gene: TRBJ1-4
d_gene: NA
CDR3aa: CASSVGRQGRPNEKLFF
CDR3nt: TGTGCCAGCAGCGTAGGGCGTCAGGGGCGCCCTAATGAAAAACTGTTTTTT

v_gene: TRBV19
abundance: NA
j_gene: TRBJ1-1
d_gene: NA
CDR3aa: CASSMAGFAEAFF
CDR3nt: TGTGCCAGTAGTATGGCGGGGTTTGCTGAAGCTTTCTTT

v_gene: TRBV29-1
abundance: few
j_gene: TRBJ2-2
d_gene: TRBD2
CDR3aa: CSVGTSGGGGELFF
CDR3nt: TGCAGCGTTGGGACTAGCGGGGGAGGCGGGGAGCTGTTTTTT

v_gene: TRBV10-3
abundance: many
j_gene: TRBJ2-7
d_gene: TRBD1
CDR3aa: CAISGNRDREGGQYF
CDR3nt: TGTGCCATCAGTGGTAACCGGGACAGGGAAGGCGGGCAGTACTTC

v_gene: TRBV7-8
abundance: many
j_gene: TRBJ2-3
d_gene: NA
CDR3aa: CASSLGIGWADTQYF
CDR3nt: TGTGCCAGCAGCTTAGGAATCGGCTGGGCAGATACGCAGTATTTT

v_gene: TRBV20-1
abundance: NA
j_gene: TRBJ1-1
d_gene: NA
CDR3aa: CSARDPGIDTEAFF
CDR3nt: TGCAGTGCTAGAGATCCAGGGATCGACACTGAAGCTTTCTTT

v_gene: TRBV5-4
abundance: NA
j_gene: TRBJ2-2
d_gene: NA
CDR3aa: CASSSGLSTGELFF
CDR3nt: TGTGCCAGCAGCTCGGGACTCAGCACCGGGGAGCTGTTTTTT

v_gene: TRBV20-1
abundance: NA
j_gene: TRBJ1-1
d_gene: NA
CDR3aa: CSVFGQLGLNTEAFF
CDR3nt: TGCAGTGTTTTCGGACAGCTCGGTTTGAACACTGAAGCTTTCTTT

v_gene: TRBV19
abundance: many
j_gene: TRBJ2-1
d_gene: TRBD1
CDR3aa: CASSIKGTGVNEQFF
CDR3nt: TGTGCCAGTAGTATTAAAGGGACAGGGGTCAATGAGCAGTTCTTC

v_gene: TRBV15
abundance: many
j_gene: TRBJ2-2
d_gene: NA
CDR3aa: CATSRDLTTGELFF
CDR3nt: TGTGCCACCAGCAGAGATTTAACGACCGGGGAGCTGTTTTTT

v_gene: TRBV25-1
abundance: NA
j_gene: TRBJ2-7
d_gene: NA
CDR3aa: CAIPQGAPYEQYF
CDR3nt: TGTGCCATTCCTCAGGGTGCCCCCTACGAGCAGTACTTC

v_gene: TRBV5-1
abundance: NA
j_gene: TRBJ2-7
d_gene: TRBD2
CDR3aa: CASSYETSLSYEQYF
CDR3nt: TGCGCCAGCAGCTACGAGACTAGCCTCTCCTACGAGCAGTACTTC